This record covers a single T cell receptor beta chain. This entry is derived from a study of control samples from healthy donors and cancer patients. The CDR3 is 13 residues long. Between the trimmed V and J ends, which lost 4 bases and 6 bases, there was a span of 12 bases. Germline V gene data show CDR1 as KGHDR and CDR2 as SFDVKD. Data came from immunoSEQ multiplex PCR; TCRdb stores just in-frame clones and leaves some out. The sample carries about 140,000 clones, roughly 94% recorded once. The V call is TRBV24-1, the J call TRBJ2-7; maybe TRBD1 (5 bases). The TCR was taken from a man in his forties in good health. The sample taken for sequencing was blood. The CDR3 region is CATSEQGAGEQYF. The CDR3 DNA reads as TGTGCCACCAGTGAGCAAGGGGCTGGCGAGCAGTACTTC.